This TCR beta chain was profiled in a study of identical twins. Broader study findings: Invariant MAIT and iNKT cells are populations that could partly confound zero-insertion analyses. The analysis was cross-sectional rather than longitudinal within donors.

The CDR3 is 14 residues long. Per germline, CDR1 MGHRA and CDR2 YSYEKL. Trimming removed 1 base at V and 14 bases at J, with 15 bases between. Through template switching, a universal primer site was introduced, and the cDNA contained unique molecular identifiers. Each CDR3 protein is one row after TCRdb ran MiXCR on the 5' RACE reads. In the table there are fewer than 350,000 distinct CDR3 sequences, 8% to 9% of which are singletons. This clonotype was detected many times. The antigen is undetermined. The sample also formed part of further work on yellow fever vaccine responses in identical twins. This second study says: Vaccine T cell responses of twins reportedly seemed partly convergent and partly personalized.

This sequence was found in a woman younger than 35 in good health. Sequencing was performed on memory (CD45RO+) T cells sorted from blood. The chain employs TRBV4-1 and TRBJ1-6, with unresolved D. As DNA, the CDR3 is TGCGCCAGCAGCCAAGGGACCCGGAGTAAAACCCTCCACTTT. Its protein is CASSQGTRSKTLHF.